This T cell receptor beta chain is from a study of blood T cells in healthy people across ages. This CDR3 has 17 amino acids. The germline CDR1 and CDR2 sequences are LGHDT and YNNKEL (reference sequence). The V end was cut by 0 bases, the J end by 8 bases, with 19 bases between. A sample-barcoded 5' primer and a J-beta primer mix were used in a second PCR of roughly 6 to 12 cycles. One entry per CDR3 protein results from TCRdb running MiXCR on the 5' RACE reads. Here the sample spans hundreds of thousands of distinct CDR3 sequences, more than 20% being singletons. Donation came from healthy Caucasian individuals in Russia who were aged about 6 to 95. Each donor's blood draw was roughly 10 milliliters of peripheral blood.

The sample consisted of blood. The sequence derives from a man between 65 and 85 years old in good health. This sequence joins TRBV3-1 and TRBJ1-4; perhaps TRBD1 as D (6 bases). CDR3 loop: CASSQDRRAGVREKLFF. Here the CDR3 DNA reads TGTGCCAGCAGCCAAGATAGGCGGGCAGGGGTTAGGGAAAAACTGTTTTTT. Looking up the rest from reference TRBV3-1 and TRBJ1-4 gives the full variable domain: DTAVSQTPKYLVTQMGNDKSIKCEQNLGHDTMYWYKQDSKKFLKIMFSYNNKELIINETVPNRFSPKSPDKAHLNLHINSLELGDSAVYFCASSQDRRAGVREKLFFGSGTQLSVL.